This TCR beta chain was identified in a study of T cell repertoires in cytomegalovirus infection. At the level of the study: In public TCR beta signatures, there were indications of both CMV infection and matching HLA type. Study conclusions and caveats: Cumulated frequencies of public TCR beta families served to identify carriers of CMV plus the relevant HLA. Dominant in the ex vivo response were TCR beta clonotypes restricted by HLA-C and specific for CMV.

Via MiXCR, TCRdb re-called the reads, giving one row per CDR3 protein. Here the sample spans about 920,000 distinct CDR3 sequences, about a third being singletons. A few counts support this clonotype. Its specificity is unknown. The CDR3 is 12 amino acids. Germline CDR1 reads ENHRY; CDR2 reads SYGVKD. With 11 bases removed from V and 1 base from J, the gap between germline ends came to 12 bases. The sample was cultured CD8+ T cells from PBMCs, taken from culture after CMV antigen stimulation. The chain joins TRBV10-3 to TRBJ2-7, with D maybe TRBD1 (6 bases). This receptor was identified in a human donor in good health (CMV status not recorded). Some clones in this sample may be carry-over from other donors' samples. Here the CDR3 reads CAVMDSSYEQYF. The CDR3 DNA reads TGTGCCGTAATGGACAGTTCCTACGAGCAGTACTTC.